The present entry profiles one T cell receptor (beta chain) with its context. Antigen unknown. The data derive from a study of cytomegalovirus exposure and HLA in healthy donors. Study-level findings and limits: As a later analysis showed, a missense DCLRE1C variant was linked to trimming of TCR beta V- and J-genes. Overall, roughly 150 TCR beta chains were annotated as cytomegalovirus-associated.

Unmatched junction bases numbered 4, after V lost 2 bases and J lost 6 bases. This CDR3 has 15 residues. Germline V gene sequence: CDR1 MNHEY, CDR2 SVGAGI. Primers included in the PCR were 60 Vbeta and 13 Jbeta primers. In the study's own analysis: Later reanalysis found about 78 million unique TCR beta chains, 10 million to 12 million of them shared. Profiled with immunoSEQ multiplex PCR; TCRdb holds only in-frame clones, not every one. The V and J calls and clone size were taken over from that table, and D and trimming were inferred from the DNA. Of approximately 110,000 clones listed, approximately 84% are singletons.

The V gene is TRBV6-5, the J gene TRBJ2-1, with 10 bases lining up with TRBD2. The sample taken for sequencing was PBMCs. The TCR sequence derives from a male donor in good health and CMV-seronegative. The CDR3 DNA follows: TGTGCCAGCAGTTACGCCAGCGGGAGGGGCAATGAGCAGTTCTTC. The encoded protein is CASSYASGRGNEQFF.